Shown below are 10 T cell receptor beta chains from a single sample sequenced in a study of cytomegalovirus exposure and HLA in healthy donors. The study ran its PCR with 60 Vbeta and 13 Jbeta primers. The table came from immunoSEQ multiplex PCR; TCRdb's copy has only in-frame clones and leaves some out. Here the sample spans roughly 180,000 clones, 75% to 90% being singletons. The material sequenced was PBMCs. The receptors were sampled from a girl aged 10 to 17 in good health and CMV-seropositive.

The V call is TRBV7-3, the J call TRBJ2-2, with TRBD1 matching 8 bases. CDR3 length equals 17 residues. Germline trimming cut 4 bases from V and 2 bases from J; bases unmatched to any gene: 9. Germline V gene sequence: CDR1 SGHTA, CDR2 FQGTGA. The CDR3 is CASSSDRGYPNTGELFF. In DNA, the CDR3 is TGTGCCAGCAGCTCCGACAGGGGATACCCAAACACCGGGGAGCTGTTTTTT.

The rearrangement links TRBV29-1 to TRBJ2-7, with D possibly matching TRBD1 (6 bases). V shed 6 bases and J shed 5 bases, with 20 bases lying between them. This CDR3 comprises 14 residues. Germline V CDR1 and CDR2: SQVTM, ANQGSEA. In nucleotides, the CDR3 is TGCAGCGTACTGACGACAGGAACCATGGACGAGCAGTACTTC. Translated, it gives CSVLTTGTMDEQYF.

This chain links TRBV19 with TRBJ2-3; 9 bases agree with TRBD2. The ends lost 6 bases at V and 1 base at J; junction bases unmatched: 14. The CDR3 runs 18 residues. Germline V gene data show CDR1 as LNHDA and CDR2 as SQIVND (reference sequence). The CDR3 loop is CASRPRTQGGGGTDTQYF. The CDR3 DNA follows: TGTGCCAGTAGGCCCCGGACTCAGGGCGGGGGGGGCACAGATACGCAGTATTTT. Using reference TRBV19 and TRBJ2-3 for the parts outside the CDR3, the full variable domain is DGGITQSPKYLFRKEGQNVTLSCEQNLNHDAMYWYRQDPGQGLRLIYYSQIVNDFQKGDIAEGYSVSREKKESFPLTVTSAQKNPTAFYLCASRPRTQGGGGTDTQYFGPGTRLTVL.

J is TRBJ2-7 and V is TRBV9; possible D gene TRBD2, 6 bases. Germline V gene lookup returns CDR1 SGDLS and CDR2 YYNGEE. This CDR3 is built from 14 residues. V was cut by 0 bases and J by 3 bases, with 10 bases left in between. CDR3 sequence reads: CASSVGRENYEQYF. Here the CDR3 DNA reads TGTGCCAGCAGCGTAGGTCGGGAGAACTACGAGCAGTACTTC.

The rearrangement links TRBV10-3 to TRBJ2-2; the D gene is possibly TRBD2 (6 bases). The CDR3 is 15 residues long. Trimming removed 4 bases at V and 4 bases at J, with 13 bases between. CDR1 and CDR2 (germline): ENHRY, SYGVKD. The CDR3 bases are TGTGCCATCAGTGGGGACGGGGGAGCCACCGGGGAGCTGTTTTTT. This sequence encodes CAISGDGGATGELFF.

This sequence joins TRBV6-4 and TRBJ2-1; 7 nucleotides line up with TRBD2. Losses at the gene ends were 4 bases for V and 3 bases for J; bases not matched to a gene: 3. The length of the CDR3 is 14 residues. The germline CDR1 and CDR2 sequences are MRHNA and SNTAGT. CDR3: CASSAGGGYNEQFF. The CDR3 nucleotides are TGTGCCAGCAGTGCGGGGGGAGGCTACAATGAGCAGTTCTTC.

This clone has just a few counts. At one end the junction does not follow the germline gene, possibly because of a read error. The same CDR3 is also encoded by other DNA sequences in this sample. The rearrangement joins TRBV6-5 to TRBJ2-2, with D tentatively TRBD2 (5 bases). The CDR3 runs 16 residues. Germline CDR1 and CDR2: MNHEY and SVGAGI. CDR3 sequence: CASSWALAPNTGELFF. The CDR3 DNA reads as TGTGCTAGCAGTTGGGCCTTAGCGCCCAACACCGGGGAGCTGTTTTTT.

The chain carries TRBV4-1 and TRBJ2-5, with D possibly being TRBD2 (7 bases). The CDR3 runs to 15 residues. The V gene lost 7 bases and the J gene lost 3 bases, with 18 bases spanning the gap. Germline lookup yields CDR1 MGHRA and CDR2 YSYEKL. CDR3 DNA: TGCGCCAGCACGCCTTGGCGGGGGCTGGAAGAGACCCAGTACTTC. This translates into CASTPWRGLEETQYF.

This clone was counted a single time. J is TRBJ2-7 and V is TRBV11-2; D perhaps matches TRBD2 (6 bases). CDR1 and CDR2 from the germline V gene are SGHAT and FQNNGV. V lost 5 bases, J lost 2 bases, and 10 bases lay in between. This CDR3 is built from 13 residues. The CDR3 nucleotides read TGTGCCAGCAGCCGGGAGAGCGCCTACGAGCAGTACTTC. Translated: CASSRESAYEQYF.

The chain has TRBV6-1 and TRBJ2-1; D not certain. CDR3 length: 13 residues. Trimming left V 2 bases short and J 3 bases short, with 5 bases between. Germline values: CDR1 MNHNS, CDR2 SASEGT. The chain's CDR3 is CASSEPSYNEQFF. The CDR3 nucleotides read TGTGCCAGCAGTGAACCTAGCTACAATGAGCAGTTCTTC.